This T cell receptor beta chain was obtained from a study of blood T cell repertoires in COVID-19. In the original analysis: Cell counts per sample came from amplifying reference gene primers. The assay was immunoSEQ multiplex PCR, and TCRdb's table has in-frame clones only and misses some. V, J and clone size were drawn from that table, and D and trimming were deduced from the DNA. The sample has about 390,000 clones; 80% to 90% are singletons. The V gene's germline CDR1 is SNHLY and CDR2 FYNNEI. V shed 5 bases, J shed 1 base, and the junction held 13 bases outside the gene matches. This CDR3 has 17 residues. Recovered Cohort 3 donors showed two negative PCRs, clearance, or symptom resolution.

The sequencing sample was made of PBMCs or T cells enriched from blood (not recorded which). The TCR was taken from a woman between 50 and 59 years old who had recovered from COVID-19. The chain uses TRBV2 and TRBJ2-5, with 7 bases that match TRBD2. CDR3 loop: CASSFIISGGSQETQYF. DNA for the CDR3: TGTGCCAGCAGTTTCATCATATCGGGGGGTTCCCAAGAGACCCAGTACTTC.